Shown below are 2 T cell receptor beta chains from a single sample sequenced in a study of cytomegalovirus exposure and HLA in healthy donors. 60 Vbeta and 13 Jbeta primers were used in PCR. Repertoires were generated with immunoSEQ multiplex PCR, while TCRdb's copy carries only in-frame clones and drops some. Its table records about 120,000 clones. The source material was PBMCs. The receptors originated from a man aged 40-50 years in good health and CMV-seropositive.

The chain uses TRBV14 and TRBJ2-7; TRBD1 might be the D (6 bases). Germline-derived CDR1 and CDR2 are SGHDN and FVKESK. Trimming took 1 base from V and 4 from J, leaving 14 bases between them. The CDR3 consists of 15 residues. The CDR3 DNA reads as TGTGCCAGCAGCCAAGTGGGACAATCACGATACGAGCAGTACTTC. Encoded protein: CASSQVGQSRYEQYF. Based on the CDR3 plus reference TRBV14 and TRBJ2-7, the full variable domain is EAGVTQFPSHSVIEKGQTVTLRCDPISGHDNLYWYRRVMGKEIKFLLHFVKESKQDESGMPNNRFLAERTGGTYSTLKVQPAELEDSGVYFCASSQVGQSRYEQYFGPGTRLTVT.

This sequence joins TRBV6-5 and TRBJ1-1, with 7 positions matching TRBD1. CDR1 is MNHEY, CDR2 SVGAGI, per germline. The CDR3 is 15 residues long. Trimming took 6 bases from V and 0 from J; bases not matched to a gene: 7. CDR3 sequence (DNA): TGTGCCAGCAGAGAGACAGGGCCGGTGAACACTGAAGCTTTCTTT. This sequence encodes CASRETGPVNTEAFF.